One sample yielded the 31 T cell receptor beta chains listed below, sequenced in a study of PD-L1 blockade in urothelial cancer. Assay: immunoSEQ multiplex PCR; the TCRdb copy retains only in-frame clones and omits some. Among 85,000 to 90,000 clones listed, around 85% were seen once. Time point in this sample: pretreatment peripheral blood. The sequenced sample was PBMCs, obtained around atezolizumab (anti-PD-L1) treatment. The receptors come from a man in his 60s with urothelial cancer.

The chain combines TRBV5-1 with TRBJ2-3, with D possibly being TRBD1 (6 bases). Germline V CDR1 and CDR2: SGHRS, YFSETQ. Trimming removed 1 base from V and 5 bases from J, with 14 bases in between. The CDR3 has 15 residues. The CDR3 DNA is TGCGCCAGCAGCTTGAAGGACAGCTTCGGAGATACGCAGTATTTT. Protein product: CASSLKDSFGDTQYF.

The V and J genes are TRBV7-3 and TRBJ2-2; no clear D. Germline loops: CDR1 SGHTA, CDR2 FQGTGA. Trimming took off 5 bases at V and 1 base at J, with 8 bases between the two ends. The CDR3 is 14 amino acids. The DNA of the CDR3 is TGTGCCAGCAGCCCTCCGGGGAACACCGGGGAGCTGTTTTTT. Its protein product is CASSPPGNTGELFF.

This chain joins TRBV5-5 and TRBJ2-5; 7 positions match TRBD1. The germline V gene encodes CDR1 SGHKS and CDR2 YYEKEE (reference sequence). This CDR3 is built from 15 residues. After removal of 3 bases from V and 5 bases from J, the junction contained 10 bases not matched to a gene. The CDR3, as DNA: TGTGCCAGCAGCTCCCACGTGACAGGGTTGGAGACCCAGTACTTC. Protein product: CASSSHVTGLETQYF.

The rearrangement uses TRBV28 and TRBJ2-5; weak D call: TRBD2 (5 bases). Germline V gene lookup returns CDR1 MDHEN and CDR2 SYDVKM. The length of the CDR3 is 14 residues. Trimming stripped 4 bases from V and 5 bases from J, with 14 bases between. The CDR3 nucleotides read TGTGCCAGCAGTTCTGACTTCTTAGCGGAGACCCAGTACTTC. It specifies CASSSDFLAETQYF.

The J gene is TRBJ2-1, the V gene TRBV10-3; TRBD2 matches at 9 bases. The ends lost 11 bases at V and 6 bases at J; junction bases unmatched: 8. The CDR3 is 13 residues long. The germline V gene has CDR1 ENHRY and CDR2 SYGVKD. The CDR3: CAVASGALNEQFF. CDR3 coding DNA: TGTGCCGTTGCTAGCGGGGCCCTCAATGAGCAGTTCTTC.

The V and J genes are TRBV30 and TRBJ1-4; TRBD1 might be the D (6 bases). Trimming pared 3 bases from V and 5 bases from J, leaving 25 bases between. The CDR3 totals 18 residues. Per germline, CDR1 GTSNPN and CDR2 SVGIG (reference sequence). CDR3 region: CAWSHRQWGVGANEKLFF. Written as DNA, the CDR3 is TGTGCCTGGAGCCATAGACAGTGGGGCGTGGGGGCCAATGAAAAACTGTTTTTT. The full variable domain, completed using reference TRBV30 and TRBJ1-4, is SQTIHQWPATLVQPVGSPLSLECTVEGTSNPNLYWYRQAAGRGLQLLFYSVGIGQISSEVPQNLSASRPQDRQFILSSKKLLLSDSGFYLCAWSHRQWGVGANEKLFFGSGTQLSVL.

The chain employs TRBV5-6 and TRBJ2-2; D gene ambiguous. The germline CDR1 and CDR2 sequences are SGHDT and YYEEEE. This CDR3 is built from 13 residues. The V end was cut by 1 base, the J end by 6 bases, with 7 bases between. The DNA of the CDR3 is TGTGCCAGCAGCTTGCTACGCCCCGGGGAGCTGTTTTTT. Amino acid sequence: CASSLLRPGELFF.

The J gene is TRBJ2-7, the V gene TRBV27; a possible D gene is TRBD1 (5 bases). The CDR3 sequence is 13 residues long. Trimming removed 5 bases at V and 2 bases at J, with 10 bases between. In germline, CDR1 is MNHEY, CDR2 SMNVEV (reference sequence). The CDR3, as DNA: TGTGCCAGCAGTACCAGACAGCCCTACGAGCAGTACTTC. Translating gives CASSTRQPYEQYF.

This clone has only a few counts. The chain couples TRBV5-4 to TRBJ2-2, with D uncertain. Deletions cut 5 bases from V and 1 base from J, with 12 bases between. This CDR3 region has 15 residues. Looked up from germline, CDR1 is SGHNT and CDR2 is YYREEE (reference sequence). As DNA, the CDR3 is TGTGCCAGCAGTCCCGGCAGGATGAACACCGGGGAGCTGTTTTTT. It specifies CASSPGRMNTGELFF.

This clone has only one observation. The genes are TRBV6-5 and TRBJ1-5; D may be TRBD1 (5 bases). Germline lookup yields CDR1 MNHEY and CDR2 SVGAGI. Trimming pared 6 bases from V and 0 bases from J, leaving 12 bases between. The CDR3 runs to 15 residues. CDR3 DNA sequence: TGTGCCAGCAGGCGGACACAAGATAGCAATCAGCCCCAGCATTTT. Translated, it gives CASRRTQDSNQPQHF.

The gene calls are TRBV11-2 and TRBJ2-1, with 15 bases fitting TRBD2. This CDR3 is 16 amino acids long. Unmatched junction bases numbered 9, after V lost 5 bases and J lost 10 bases. Per germline, CDR1 SGHAT and CDR2 FQNNGV. As DNA, the CDR3 is TGTGCCAGCAGCCCTTCGGGACTAGCGGGAGGTGGGGAGCAGTTCTTC. It encodes CASSPSGLAGGGEQFF.

A word on this clone: The same CDR3 also results from other DNA sequences found in this sample. The chain employs TRBV4-3 and TRBJ1-5, with 9 bases matching TRBD1. The CDR3 sequence is 16 residues long. Unmatched junction bases numbered 4, after V lost 3 bases and J lost 1 base. Germline CDR1 LGHNA, CDR2 YSLEER. In DNA form, the CDR3 reads TGCGCCAGCAGCCAGGACAGGGGTGGGAGCAATCAGCCCCAGCATTTT. It specifies CASSQDRGGSNQPQHF.

This chain uses TRBV19 with TRBJ1-2; 8 bases map to TRBD1. The CDR3 loop spans 15 amino acids. Germline V gives CDR1 LNHDA, CDR2 SQIVND (reference sequence). The junction had 10 bases not matched to a gene; V was cut back by 6 bases and J by 4 bases. The CDR3 reads CASSSRAGGVYGYTF. CDR3 DNA sequence: TGTGCCAGTAGCTCGAGGGCAGGGGGCGTCTATGGCTACACCTTC.

This clone occurred a few times. The chain joins TRBV27 to TRBJ2-1; 7 bases are a match to TRBD2. The V gene's germline CDR1 is MNHEY and CDR2 SMNVEV (reference sequence). The CDR3 extends over 15 amino acids. The V segment lost 6 bases and the J segment 0 bases; nucleotides outside the gene matches: 5. The CDR3 loop reads CASRLGGSSYNEQFF. Here the CDR3 DNA reads TGTGCCAGCAGACTGGGCGGGAGCTCCTACAATGAGCAGTTCTTC.

This clone appeared once. The CDR3 sequence: CASSPSNSGGEKLFF. Written as DNA, the CDR3 is TGTGCCAGCAGTCCGTCGAATTCCGGGGGTGAAAAACTGTTTTTT. The genes are TRBV9 and TRBJ1-4; D might be TRBD1 (5 bases). The V gene's germline CDR1 is SGDLS and CDR2 YYNGEE. V was pared by 5 bases and J by 7 bases, with 18 bases between. The CDR3 has 15 residues.

The chain employs TRBV18 and TRBJ2-7; 7 bases are a match to TRBD1. Germline V gene data show CDR1 as KGHSH and CDR2 as LQKENI. There are 14 residues in the CDR3. V shed 3 bases and J 3 bases; nucleotides not matched to a gene: 5. The CDR3 spells CASSPETGLYEQYF. In DNA, the CDR3 is TGTGCCAGCTCACCGGAGACAGGGCTCTACGAGCAGTACTTC.

CDR3 sequence: CASSLEQGWNEQYF. The CDR3 nucleotides read TGCGCCAGCAGCTTGGAACAGGGCTGGAACGAGCAGTACTTC. The J gene is TRBJ2-7, the V gene TRBV5-1; a weak D match, TRBD1 (6 bases). Germline CDR1 reads SGHRS; CDR2 reads YFSETQ. The CDR3 covers 14 residues. Trimming shortened V by 0 bases and J by 5 bases, and 12 bases separated the two germline ends.

The chain has TRBV15 and TRBJ2-1, with D maybe TRBD2 (5 bases). Per germline, CDR1 LNHNV and CDR2 YYDKDF (reference sequence). Deletions cut 5 bases from V and 2 bases from J, with 10 bases between. The CDR3 is 14 amino acids. CDR3 region: CATSQRETYNEQFF. The CDR3 DNA reads as TGTGCCACCAGCCAGAGGGAGACCTACAATGAGCAGTTCTTC. Using reference TRBV15 and TRBJ2-1 for the parts outside the CDR3, the full variable domain is DAMVIQNPRYQVTQFGKPVTLSCSQTLNHNVMYWYQQKSSQAPKLLFHYYDKDFNNEADTPDNFQSRRPNTSFCFLDIRSPGLGDTAMYLCATSQRETYNEQFFGPGTRLTVL.

This sequence joins TRBV18 and TRBJ2-2; D uncertain. CDR1 KGHSH and CDR2 LQKENI come from the germline V gene. The length of the CDR3 is 16 residues. V dropped 2 bases and J dropped 2 bases, with 12 bases sitting between them. CDR3 in DNA: TGTGCCAGCTCACCAAACGGCGGTTCAAACACCGGGGAGCTGTTTTTT. Its translation: CASSPNGGSNTGELFF.

The J gene is TRBJ2-7, the V gene TRBV27; unclear D gene. Looked up from germline, CDR1 is MNHEY and CDR2 is SMNVEV (reference sequence). The CDR3 length is 13 residues. The germline V and J ends were trimmed by 3 bases and 2 bases, with 8 bases remaining between them. The CDR3 DNA follows: TGTGCCAGCAGTTTCAGTGGTCCCTACGAGCAGTACTTC. Translation: CASSFSGPYEQYF.

This chain links TRBV6-1 with TRBJ1-2, with 8 bases lining up with TRBD1. Looked up from germline, CDR1 is MNHNS and CDR2 is SASEGT. The junction had 9 bases not matched to a gene; V was cut back by 8 bases and J by 4 bases. CDR3 size: 14 residues. CDR3 DNA sequence: TGTGCCAGCTCAGCCGGACAGGGTGTCTATGGCTACACCTTC. It is translated as CASSAGQGVYGYTF.

This chain uses TRBV6-6 with TRBJ2-3, with D uncertain. CDR1 and CDR2 from the germline V gene are MNHNY and SVGAGI (reference sequence). The V end lost 5 bases, the J end lost 3 bases, and 15 bases lay between the germline ends. This CDR3 has 15 residues. The CDR3 bases are TGTGCCAGCAGTGTCTTCGGGTTGGCGACAGATACGCAGTATTTT. Protein sequence: CASSVFGLATDTQYF.

V is TRBV5-1 and J is TRBJ2-7, with TRBD2 matching over 12 bases. Unmatched junction bases numbered 6, after V lost 6 bases and J lost 5 bases. Germline V gene lookup returns CDR1 SGHRS and CDR2 YFSETQ. There are 14 residues in the CDR3. CDR3 region: CASKRLAGADEQYF. In DNA, the CDR3 is TGCGCCAGCAAAAGACTAGCGGGAGCCGACGAGCAGTACTTC.

This rearrangement joins TRBV5-5 to TRBJ2-7, with TRBD1 matching 10 bases. The CDR3 sequence is 14 residues long. V gave up 4 bases and J gave up 5 bases; unmatched junction bases: 6. Germline values: CDR1 SGHKS, CDR2 YYEKEE (reference sequence). CDR3 protein: CASSKGTGVHEQYF. CDR3 nucleotide sequence: TGTGCCAGCAGCAAGGGGACAGGGGTTCACGAGCAGTACTTC.

DNA of the CDR3: TGCGCCAGCAGCTTGGGGGCGAGGGACTACTCCTACGAGCAGTACTTC. Its translation is CASSLGARDYSYEQYF. This chain connects TRBV5-1 to TRBJ2-7, with 7 bases aligning to TRBD2. Per germline, CDR1 SGHRS and CDR2 YFSETQ. The length of the CDR3 is 16 residues. Unmatched junction bases numbered 6, after V lost 0 bases and J lost 0 bases.

This clone was counted between two and nine times. The chain has TRBV6-5 and TRBJ1-2; 8 nucleotides align to TRBD1. The CDR3 runs to 14 residues. Germline assignment: CDR1 MNHEY and CDR2 SVGAGI. V gave up 7 bases and J gave up 1 base; unmatched junction bases: 5. This chain's CDR3 is CASMGTGDNYGYTF. CDR3 DNA sequence: TGTGCCAGCATGGGGACAGGAGATAACTATGGCTACACCTTC.

This clone has only a few counts. This chain links TRBV2 with TRBJ1-4; D ambiguous. The CDR3 is 11 residues long. V was clipped by 2 bases and J by 15 bases, with 10 bases between them. Germline V lookup: CDR1 SNHLY, CDR2 FYNNEI. The CDR3 here is CASSESTRLFF. The CDR3 nucleotides are TGTGCCAGCAGTGAATCTACGAGGTTGTTTTTT.

The J gene is TRBJ2-5, the V gene TRBV7-6; 7 bases line up with TRBD1. Trimming at V came to 6 bases and at J to 2 bases, leaving 12 bases not matched to a gene. The CDR3 is made up of 16 amino acids. CDR1 and CDR2 (germline): SGHVS, FNYEAQ. The CDR3 spells CASRLPGQSRQETQYF. The CDR3 region has the DNA TGTGCCAGCAGACTCCCGGGACAGTCGAGACAAGAGACCCAGTACTTC.

This clone was seen a few times. The chain couples TRBV7-9 to TRBJ1-5; 9 positions agree with TRBD1. The CDR3 totals 18 residues. V gave up 2 bases and J gave up 1 base; unmatched junction bases: 9. CDR1 SEHNR and CDR2 FQNEAQ come from the germline V gene (reference sequence). The CDR3 protein is CASSLTGQGSGSNQPQHF. The CDR3 DNA is TGTGCCAGCAGCTTAACGGGACAGGGTTCGGGCAGCAATCAGCCCCAGCATTTT.

The chain couples TRBV10-1 to TRBJ1-1; D remains unclear. Germline assignment: CDR1 WNHNN and CDR2 SYGVQD (reference sequence). The CDR3 is made up of 12 amino acids. V lost 8 bases to trimming and J lost 0 bases, with 7 bases between them. The CDR3 coding sequence is TGCGCCAGCCGAGCGATGAACACTGAAGCTTTCTTT. It is translated as CASRAMNTEAFF.

For the CDR3, the DNA is TGTGCCAGCAGCTCACCCCCGACAGCCAGCTCCTATAATTCACCCCTCCACTTT. It encodes CASSSPPTASSYNSPLHF. The V gene is TRBV11-2, the J gene TRBJ1-6; D may be TRBD1 (5 bases). The CDR3 is 18 residues long. Germline V lookup: CDR1 SGHAT, CDR2 FQNNGV. Trimming took off 4 bases at V and 0 bases at J, with 16 bases between the two ends. Full variable domain (remainder filled in from reference TRBV11-2 and TRBJ1-6): EAGVAQSPRYKIIEKRQSVAFWCNPISGHATLYWYQQILGQGPKLLIQFQNNGVVDDSQLPKDRFSAERLKGVDSTLKIQPAKLEDSAVYLCASSSPPTASSYNSPLHFGNGTRLTVT.